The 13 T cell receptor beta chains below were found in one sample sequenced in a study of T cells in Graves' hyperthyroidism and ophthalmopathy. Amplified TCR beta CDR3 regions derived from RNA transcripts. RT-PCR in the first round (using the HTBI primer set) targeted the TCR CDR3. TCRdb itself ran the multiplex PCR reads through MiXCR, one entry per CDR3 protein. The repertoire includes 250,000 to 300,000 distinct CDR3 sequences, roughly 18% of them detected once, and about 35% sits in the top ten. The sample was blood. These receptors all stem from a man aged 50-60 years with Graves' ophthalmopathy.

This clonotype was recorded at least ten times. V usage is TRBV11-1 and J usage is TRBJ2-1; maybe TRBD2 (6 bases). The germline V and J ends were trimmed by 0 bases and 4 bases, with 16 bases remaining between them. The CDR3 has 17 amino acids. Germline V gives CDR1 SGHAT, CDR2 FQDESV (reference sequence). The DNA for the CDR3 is TGTGCCAGCAGCTTAGCGCTCGTGGGAGGCCCTTACAATGAGCAGTTCTTC. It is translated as CASSLALVGGPYNEQFF.

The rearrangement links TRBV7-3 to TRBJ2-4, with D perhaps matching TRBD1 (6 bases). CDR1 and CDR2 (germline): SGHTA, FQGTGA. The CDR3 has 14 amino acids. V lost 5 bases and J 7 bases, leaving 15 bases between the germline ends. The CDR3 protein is CASSLHTGSNIQYF. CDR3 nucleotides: TGTGCCAGCAGCCTTCACACAGGGTCGAACATTCAGTACTTC.

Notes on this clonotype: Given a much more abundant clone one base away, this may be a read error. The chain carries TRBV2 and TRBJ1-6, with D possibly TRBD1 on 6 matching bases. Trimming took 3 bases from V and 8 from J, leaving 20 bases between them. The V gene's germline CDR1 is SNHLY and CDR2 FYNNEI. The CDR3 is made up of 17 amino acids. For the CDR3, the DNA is TGTGCCAGCAGTGAGCGGTCCTTGGGGGGCGCGGATTCACCCCTCCACTTT. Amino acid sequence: CASSERSLGGADSPLHF.

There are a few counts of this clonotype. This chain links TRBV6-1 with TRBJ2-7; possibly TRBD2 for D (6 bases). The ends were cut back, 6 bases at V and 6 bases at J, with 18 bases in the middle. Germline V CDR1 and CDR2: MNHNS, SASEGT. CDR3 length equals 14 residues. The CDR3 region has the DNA TGTGCCAGCAGGCCCCCTGAGGAGGGCACCGAGCAGTACTTC. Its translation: CASRPPEEGTEQYF.

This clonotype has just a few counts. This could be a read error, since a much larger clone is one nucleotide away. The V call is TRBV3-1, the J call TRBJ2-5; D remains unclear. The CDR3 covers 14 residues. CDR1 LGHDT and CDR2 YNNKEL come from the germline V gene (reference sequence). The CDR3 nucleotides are TGTACCAGCAGCCCCCGGCGGCCCCAAGAGACCCAGTACTTC. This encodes CTSSPRRPQETQYF.

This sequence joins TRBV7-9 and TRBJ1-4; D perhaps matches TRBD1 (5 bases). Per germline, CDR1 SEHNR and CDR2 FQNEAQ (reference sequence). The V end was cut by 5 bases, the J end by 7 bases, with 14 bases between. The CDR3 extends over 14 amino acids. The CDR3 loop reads CASSLSGTIEKLFF. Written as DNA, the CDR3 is TGTGCCAGCAGCCTCTCCGGGACCATTGAAAAACTGTTTTTT.

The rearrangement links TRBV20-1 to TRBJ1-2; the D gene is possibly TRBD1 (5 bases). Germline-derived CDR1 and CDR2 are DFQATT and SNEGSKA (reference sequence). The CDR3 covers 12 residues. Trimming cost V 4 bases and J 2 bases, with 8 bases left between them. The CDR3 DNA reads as TGCAGTGCTAAACGGGACAACTATGGCTACACCTTC. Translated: CSAKRDNYGYTF.

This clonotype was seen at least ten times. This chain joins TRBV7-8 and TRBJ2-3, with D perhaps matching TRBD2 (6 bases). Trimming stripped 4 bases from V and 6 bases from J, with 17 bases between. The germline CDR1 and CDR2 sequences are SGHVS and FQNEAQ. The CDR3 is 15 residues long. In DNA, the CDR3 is TGTGCCAGCAGCTCCTATAGCGGAGGGAGGGATACGCAGTATTTT. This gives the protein CASSSYSGGRDTQYF.

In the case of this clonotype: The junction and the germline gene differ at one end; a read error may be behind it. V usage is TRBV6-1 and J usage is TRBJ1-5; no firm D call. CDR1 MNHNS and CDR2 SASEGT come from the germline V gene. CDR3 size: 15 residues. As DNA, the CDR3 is TGCGCCAGCAGCCAATACACCGCGGCCAATCAGCCCCAGCATTTT. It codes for CASSQYTAANQPQHF.

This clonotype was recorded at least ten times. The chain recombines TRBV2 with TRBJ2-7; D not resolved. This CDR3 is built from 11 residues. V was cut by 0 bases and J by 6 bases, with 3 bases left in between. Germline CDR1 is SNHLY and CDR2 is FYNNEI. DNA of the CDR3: TGTGCCAGCAGTGAAGCAAGCGAGCAGTACTTC. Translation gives CASSEASEQYF.

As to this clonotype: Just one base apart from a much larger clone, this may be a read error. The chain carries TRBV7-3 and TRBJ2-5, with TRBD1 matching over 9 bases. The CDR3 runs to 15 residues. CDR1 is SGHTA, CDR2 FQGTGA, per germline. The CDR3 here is CAGSSGTGFFETQYF. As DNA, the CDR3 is TGTGCCGGCAGCTCCGGGACAGGGTTTTTCGAGACCCAGTACTTC. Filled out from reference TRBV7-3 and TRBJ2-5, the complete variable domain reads GAGVSQTPSNKVTEKGKYVELRCDPISGHTALYWYRQSLGQGPEFLIYFQGTGAADDSGLPNDRFFAVRPEGSVSTLKIQRTERGDSAVYLCAGSSGTGFFETQYFGPGTRLLVL.

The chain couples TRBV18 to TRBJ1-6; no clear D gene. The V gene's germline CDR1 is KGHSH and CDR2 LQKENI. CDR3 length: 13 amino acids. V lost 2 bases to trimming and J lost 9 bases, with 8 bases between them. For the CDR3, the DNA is TGTGCCAGCTCACCAAGGGAGGCTTCACCCCTCCACTTT. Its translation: CASSPREASPLHF.

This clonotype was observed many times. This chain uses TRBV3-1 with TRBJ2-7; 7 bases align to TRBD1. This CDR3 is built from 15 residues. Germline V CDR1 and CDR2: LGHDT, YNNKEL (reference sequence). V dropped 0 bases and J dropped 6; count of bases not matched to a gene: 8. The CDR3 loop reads CASSQEGGGTSEQYF. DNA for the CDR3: TGTGCCAGCAGCCAAGAAGGGGGCGGTACAAGCGAGCAGTACTTC.